This T cell receptor (beta chain) comes out of a study of cytomegalovirus exposure and HLA in healthy donors (dated by TCRdb to the late 2010s). As for the study more broadly: According to an earlier analysis of 550 to 700 of the donors, 150 million to 200 million T cells yielded 100 million or so unique TCR beta sequences and around 300 Gb of sequence data. An early release that covered about 600 HLA-typed donors contained around 300 gigabases of sequencing data and tens of millions of unique TCR sequences. The genetic ancestry cluster associated with self-reported Caucasian donors included over 80% of the 398 genotyped donors. The study was designed to test whether signatures of past pathogen exposure could be identified by cataloging public T cell receptors. Using immunosequencing, the study profiled T cell repertoires from fewer than 850 subjects and related those repertoires to cytomegalovirus serostatus. A separate validation cohort of over 95 different subjects was used in addition to the roughly 700-subject first cohort. High-throughput TCR immunosequencing, statistical association of individual TCRs with disease status, and machine learning were combined to predict cytomegalovirus infection status. A later analysis re-analyzed previously published TCR beta repertoires from 650 to 800 donors and added high-resolution HLA genotyping to study TCR occurrence patterns. Rather than using new phenotypic data, the later analysis identified candidate immune exposures from TCR beta sequences and from how often those sequences occurred across donors. An earlier analysis of several hundred of the donors used high-throughput TCR beta sequencing to judge whether each TCR beta V gene segment behaved as functional or pseudogenic. Donor age, sex, ethnicity and CMV serostatus were collected together with the repertoire data. A later genetic analysis took genome-wide SNP genotypes for about three fifths of the roughly 700 donors and used that subset as a discovery cohort. Every repertoire in the discovery cohort had been generated on one and the same sequencing platform. HLA typing included class I and class II loci at four-digit resolution. Typing coverage differed by locus: A, B, C, DRB1 and DQB1 were typed in roughly 620-630 donors, DQA1 in 500 to 550, DPA1 in roughly 590, and DPB1 in approximately 450. Roughly 5 DR-DQ haplotypes were handled as single units for association and clustering, since linkage in the cohort was strong. Among roughly 400 genotyped donors of the cohort, an average of approximately 240,000 unique TCR beta nucleotide sequences was sequenced per donor, of which about 20% were non-productive.

A remark on this clone: The target of this receptor is not known. One base away there is no much larger clone; base qualities are not given.

General study outcomes and caveats: A further reported finding was that TCR beta sequences accurately predicted the HLA-A and HLA-B alleles for most subjects in the first cohort. Most TCR sequences were seen in very few donors, while some public TCRs were found in many individuals. Most CMV-associated TCR beta chains appeared to be HLA-restricted in a later analysis, and the HLA associations seemed to be driven largely by CMV exposure. Some IMGT-functional V segments, including TRBV6-2 and TRBV6-3, could not be told apart with the 87-base-pair reads, so those segments were excluded. Assigning TCR associations to individual alleles was difficult when HLA alleles, especially DR and DQ, strongly co-occurred. In an earlier analysis of approximately 590 of the donors, most TCR beta V segments were observed in productive rearrangements about 87% or about 30% of the time, broadly matching IMGT annotations. In vitro tests confirmed that a few of the cytomegalovirus-associated TCR beta chains recognize cytomegalovirus antigens. In a later genetic analysis, a missense DCLRE1C variant was associated with V-gene and J-gene trimming of TCR beta chains, and the association was replicated in an independent cohort. Presence/absence analyses assumed roughly uniform sequencing depth across donors, an assumption that may not hold. Specific HLA alleles were associated with 15,000 to 20,000 TCR beta sequences at a false discovery rate of 0.05 in a later analysis. For the cohort, immune exposure information was limited to CMV serostatus. In a later analysis, TCR association rates were found to vary across HLA loci, with the most associated TCRs seen for DRB1 alleles and the fewest for HLA-C alleles. The authors suggested that the approach could potentially be generalized to other disease states and immunological phenotypes. Because counts were too low, seventeen rarely observed V segments, including chromosome 9 orphons, were left out of the earlier analysis of roughly 600 of the donors. The classifier was reported to diagnose cytomegalovirus status with high specificity and sensitivity in both the original cohort and the validation cohort. In this cohort, only TCR beta chains were sequenced, and detectable features were limited by the absence of alpha or paired-chain data. A later genetic analysis reported fewer N-insertions in productive TCRs among donors in an Asian-associated ancestry cluster than the roughly 720-donor mean. A cluster of highly shared sequence variants was judged likely to represent a technical artifact of the sequencing pipeline. According to a later analysis, parvovirus B19, influenza, CMV and Epstein-Barr virus appeared linked to several top co-occurrence clusters. The study listed 164 TCR beta chains as associated with cytomegalovirus. Linkage disequilibrium might explain the correlated functional status among segregating V segments, but an unknown experimental factor could not be excluded. Because HLA typing was missing for some donors at each locus, association tests included only the typed subset. In a later analysis, HLA-associated TCR beta chains were found to be more clonally expanded and to have lower generation probabilities than equally common non-associated chains.

Germline trimming amounts to 1 base on V and 3 bases on J, with 4 as the count of junction bases outside the gene matches. The germline V gene provides CDR1 SGHAT and CDR2 FQNNGV. The CDR3 sequence holds 16 residues, the cysteine and phenylalanine included. Only CDR3 DNA remains: 48 bases, in frame from the first base. In total, approximately 690 healthy bone marrow donors made up the cohort. All cohort members were sampled while nominally healthy, although unrecorded immune exposures were likely present. The donor was CMV seropositive and belonged to the group of 250 to 350 seropositive cohort members. Every donor gave a peripheral blood sample, and the peripheral blood mononuclear cells from that sample were used for TCR beta sequencing. The Qiagen DNeasy Blood Extraction Kit was used to extract genomic DNA from the blood cell samples. Libraries came from the immunoSEQ multiplex PCR assay. For the multiplex PCR, a mixture combining 60 forward primers for TCR Vbeta segments and 13 reverse primers for TCR Jbeta segments was used. A multiplex PCR assay on genomic DNA amplified the CDR3 region of rearranged TCR beta genes. On the Illumina HiSeq System, the amplified TCR beta libraries were sequenced as 87-base-pair reads. The authors' analysis ran thus. A later analysis tallied 75 million to 85 million unique TCR beta chains across the approximately 670 repertoires, and around 10 million of those chains were shared by two or more donors. A nearest-neighbor algorithm error-corrected the raw reads and collapsed the reads into unique sequences, merging closely related sequences to remove PCR and sequencing errors. To assign V, D and J gene segments, CDR3 sequences were aligned to IMGT reference sequences. For a sequence to be retained, at least a six-nucleotide match to both a V gene segment and a J gene segment was required. A rearrangement was called productive if the CDR3 had no stop codons and remained in frame with V and J, and every other rearrangement was called non-productive. CDR3 was defined according to IMGT convention as the region running from the second conserved V-encoded cysteine to the conserved J-encoded phenylalanine. In an earlier analysis of more than 550 of the donors, sequences lacking an unambiguous match to a single V gene segment were excluded. In an earlier analysis of several hundred of the donors, V segments were called functional above 56.7% productive rearrangements and were called segregating when the between-donor standard deviation exceeded 5%. A statistical classification framework was developed to diagnose cytomegalovirus status using the catalog of TCR beta chain sequences. A later analysis assigned V and J genes by comparing TCR nucleotide sequences with IMGT/GENE-DB human TR gene sequences. Using the TCRdist pipeline, a later analysis assigned CDR3 sequences along with most-parsimonious VDJ recombination scenarios. A later analysis defined each TCR beta chain by its CDR3 amino acid sequence plus V-gene family, and excluded reads lacking a unique V-gene family. In a later analysis, several hundred highly shared, low-generation-probability nucleotide sequences were removed to address suspected cross-contamination and a sequencing artifact. A later analysis calculated a clonal expansion index for each public chain from normalized within-repertoire ranks of inferred template counts. In a later analysis, generation probabilities were computed using a VDJ recombination model fitted to out-of-frame rearrangements, and the results were checked against IGoR. In a later analysis, TCR-TCR, TCR-HLA and TCR-CMV co-occurrence was scored with hypergeometric tests, and a repertoire-size bias correction was applied to TCR pairs. False discovery rates were estimated in a later analysis by permuting HLA or CMV assignments 20 times. In a later analysis, co-occurring TCRs were grouped using DBSCAN, with TCRdist sequence similarity added in when clustering inside HLA-allele-positive subsets. Repertoires with fewer than 30,000 or more than 120,000 public chains, plus five repertoires with anomalous nucleotide sharing, were excluded from co-occurrence clustering. Entries here come from immuneACCESS through TCRdb and include only in-frame sequences with V and J called. Some clones fail to appear in such tables; in the studies checked, an unresolved V gene covers under half of the shortfall, and the cause of the remainder is unknown. V, J and clone size are taken as reported in that table, and D and trimming were inferred from the DNA itself. Within this sample are 110,000 or so clones, with 70% to 80% of them counted one time only. Around 12% of the sample is held by the ten biggest clonotypes.

The specimen sequenced was PBMCs. The sequence links TRBV11-2 to TRBJ1-5; 9 bases in between match TRBD1. This receptor was identified in a middle-aged woman in good health and CMV-seropositive. The sequence in DNA is TGTGCCAGCAGCTTAGCAGGACAGGGGAACAATCAGCCCCAGCATTTT. This codes for CASSLAGQGNNQPQHF.